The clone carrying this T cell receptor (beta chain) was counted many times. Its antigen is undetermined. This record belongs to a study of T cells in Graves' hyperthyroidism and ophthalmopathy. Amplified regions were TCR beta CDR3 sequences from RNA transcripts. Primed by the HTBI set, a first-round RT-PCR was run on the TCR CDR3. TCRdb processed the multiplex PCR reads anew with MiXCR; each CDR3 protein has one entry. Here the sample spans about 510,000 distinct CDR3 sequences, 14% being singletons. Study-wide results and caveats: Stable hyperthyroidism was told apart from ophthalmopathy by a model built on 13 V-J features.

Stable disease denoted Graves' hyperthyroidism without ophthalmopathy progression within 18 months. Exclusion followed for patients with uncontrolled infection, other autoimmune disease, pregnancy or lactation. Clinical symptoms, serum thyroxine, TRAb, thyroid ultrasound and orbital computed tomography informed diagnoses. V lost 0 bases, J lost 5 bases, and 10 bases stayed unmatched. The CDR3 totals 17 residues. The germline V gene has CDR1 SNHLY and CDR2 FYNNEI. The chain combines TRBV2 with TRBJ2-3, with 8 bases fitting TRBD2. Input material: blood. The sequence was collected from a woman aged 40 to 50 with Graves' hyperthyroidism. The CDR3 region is CASSEALFRAGGDTQYF. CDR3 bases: TGTGCCAGCAGTGAAGCTCTATTTAGGGCGGGAGGAGATACGCAGTATTTT.